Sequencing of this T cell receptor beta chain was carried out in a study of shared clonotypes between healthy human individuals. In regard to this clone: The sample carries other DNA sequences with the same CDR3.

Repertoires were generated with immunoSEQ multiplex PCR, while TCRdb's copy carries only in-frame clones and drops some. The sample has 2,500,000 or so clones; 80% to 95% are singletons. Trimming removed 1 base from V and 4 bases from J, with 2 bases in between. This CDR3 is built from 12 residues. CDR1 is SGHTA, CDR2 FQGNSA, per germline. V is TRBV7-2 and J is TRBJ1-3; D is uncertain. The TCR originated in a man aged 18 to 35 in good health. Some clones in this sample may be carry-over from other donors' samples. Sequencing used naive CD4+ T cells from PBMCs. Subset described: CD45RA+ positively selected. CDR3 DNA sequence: TGTGCCAGCAGCTTAGAAGGAAACACCATATATTTT. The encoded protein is CASSLEGNTIYF.